These 32 T cell receptor beta chains were sequenced from one sample in a study of blood T cells in healthy people across ages. A second PCR, run for roughly 7 to 11 cycles, used a sample-barcoded 5' primer plus a J-beta primer mix. One entry per CDR3 protein results from TCRdb running MiXCR on the 5' RACE reads. The top ten clones hold around 14% of a sample with approximately 1,000,000 distinct CDR3 sequences, under 40% of them seen once. The sequenced material came from blood. These receptors were collected from a man younger than 35 in good health.

The chain joins TRBV20-1 to TRBJ1-1; 7 positions match TRBD1. Per germline, CDR1 DFQATT and CDR2 SNEGSKA (reference sequence). Trimming at V came to 1 base and at J to 1 base, leaving 12 bases not matched to a gene. The CDR3 runs to 17 residues. CDR3 coding DNA: TGCAGTGCTAGAGGTTACACAGGGGCCAAGCCGAACACTGAAGCTTTCTTT. This sequence encodes CSARGYTGAKPNTEAFF.

The V and J genes are TRBV5-1 and TRBJ1-1; D gene unclear. V was pared by 4 bases and J by 8 bases, with 12 bases between. This CDR3 has 12 residues. Germline CDR1 SGHRS, CDR2 YFSETQ. The chain's CDR3 is CASSDQAQEAFF. CDR3 coding DNA: TGCGCCAGCAGCGACCAGGCACAAGAAGCTTTCTTT.

The gene calls are TRBV28 and TRBJ2-1; a possible D gene is TRBD2 (7 bases). Germline loops: CDR1 MDHEN, CDR2 SYDVKM. Trimming removed 9 bases from V and 0 bases from J, with 18 bases in between. CDR3 length: 16 amino acids. Here the CDR3 reads CASGGVRTASYNEQFF. The CDR3 DNA follows: TGTGCCAGTGGGGGGGTAAGGACAGCCTCCTACAATGAGCAGTTCTTC.

There are a few counts of this clonotype. V is TRBV2 and J is TRBJ2-1; TRBD2 matches at 11 bases. CDR3 length equals 15 residues. Germline CDR1 and CDR2: SNHLY and FYNNEI. Trimming removed 9 bases from V and 5 bases from J; junction bases left unmatched: 9. The DNA of the CDR3 is TGTGCCAGTGGCCCACCGGGACTAGCGGACAATGAGCAGTTCTTC. Amino acids: CASGPPGLADNEQFF.

The CDR3 sequence: CSAPVAKETQYF. The CDR3 nucleotides are TGCAGTGCTCCTGTAGCAAAAGAGACCCAGTACTTC. The J gene is TRBJ2-5, the V gene TRBV20-1; D unresolved. CDR1 is DFQATT and CDR2 is SNEGSKA in the germline V gene (reference sequence). Trimming shortened V by 5 bases and J by 3 bases, and 10 bases separated the two germline ends. The length of the CDR3 is 12 residues.

Regarding this clonotype: Just one base apart from a much larger clone, this may be a read error. The chain combines TRBV7-9 with TRBJ1-6; 9 bases map to TRBD1. Germline V lookup: CDR1 SEHNR, CDR2 FQNEAQ (reference sequence). The CDR3 length is 15 residues. CDR3 sequence: CASGLGTGNNSPLHF. DNA for the CDR3: TGTGCCAGCGGCTTAGGGACAGGGAATAATTCACCCCTCCACTTT.

Points on this clonotype: The junction shows a germline mismatch at one end, possibly a read error. V and J are TRBV20-1 and TRBJ1-1; the D is unclear. Per the germline V gene, CDR1 is DFQATT and CDR2 is SNEGSKA (reference sequence). The CDR3 spans 15 residues. As DNA, the CDR3 is TGCAGTGCTAGGACCCTACCCCCTCGGAACACTGAGGCTTTCTTT. It is translated as CSARTLPPRNTEAFF.

This clonotype has just a few counts. V gene TRBV9 combines with J gene TRBJ2-5; maybe TRBD1 (5 bases). Trimming shortened V by 3 bases and J by 1 base, and 10 bases separated the two germline ends. This CDR3 is 14 amino acids long. From germline, CDR1 is SGDLS and CDR2 YYNGEE. The CDR3 region is CASSEGQIQETQYF. In DNA, the CDR3 is TGTGCCAGCAGCGAGGGGCAGATCCAAGAGACCCAGTACTTC.

This clonotype has just a few counts. The rearrangement links TRBV29-1 to TRBJ1-6; the match to TRBD1 covers 12 bases. The CDR3 has 13 residues. V was clipped by 6 bases and J by 7 bases; unmatched bases: 1. The germline V gene encodes CDR1 SQVTM and CDR2 ANQGSEA. CDR3 loop: CSVGTGGNSPLHF. The CDR3 DNA sequence: TGCAGCGTGGGGACAGGGGGCAATTCACCCCTCCACTTT.

The chain is built from TRBV29-1 and TRBJ2-1; D possibly corresponds to TRBD2 (6 bases). CDR1 SQVTM and CDR2 ANQGSEA come from the germline V gene. V shed 4 bases and J shed 5 bases, with 18 bases lying between them. The CDR3 totals 15 residues. The CDR3 sequence: CSVGVGGQSNNEQFF. In nucleotides, the CDR3 is TGCAGCGTTGGGGTCGGGGGTCAGTCTAACAATGAGCAGTTCTTC.

This rearrangement joins TRBV6-5 to TRBJ1-4; the match to TRBD1 covers 9 bases. In germline, CDR1 is MNHEY, CDR2 SVGAGI. The ends lost 7 bases at V and 3 bases at J; junction bases unmatched: 3. The length of the CDR3 is 14 residues. This chain's CDR3 is CASKTGGANEKLFF. CDR3 DNA sequence: TGTGCCAGCAAGACAGGGGGGGCTAATGAAAAACTGTTTTTT.

The CDR3: CASSLVSAANEQFF. The CDR3 nucleotides read TGTGCCAGCAGTTTAGTATCGGCGGCCAATGAGCAGTTCTTC. This chain joins TRBV12-3 or TRBV12-4 and TRBJ2-1; D unresolved. This CDR3 region has 14 residues. V gave up 1 base and J gave up 6 bases, with 10 bases separating them.

This clonotype was picked up many times. The V call is TRBV27, the J call TRBJ2-3, with 11 nucleotides matching TRBD2. The CDR3 covers 14 residues. Germline CDR1 reads MNHEY; CDR2 reads SMNVEV (reference sequence). Trimming took 6 bases from V and 2 from J; bases not matched to a gene: 1. For the CDR3, the DNA is TGTGCCAGCAGGGGACTAGCGGTCACAGATACGCAGTATTTT. Encoded protein: CASRGLAVTDTQYF.

This chain links TRBV5-4 with TRBJ1-4; TRBD1 matches at 9 bases. Germline V gives CDR1 SGHNT, CDR2 YYREEE (reference sequence). CDR3 length: 15 amino acids. The J segment lost 5 bases and the V segment lost 1 base, leaving 3 bases of the junction unmatched. The CDR3 nucleotides read TGTGCCAGCAGCTTGAGGACAGGGGTGAATGAAAAACTGTTTTTT. The encoded protein is CASSLRTGVNEKLFF.

The chain carries TRBV20-1 and TRBJ1-1; the match to TRBD1 covers 9 bases. The CDR3 is made up of 14 amino acids. The trim removed 3 bases at V and 7 bases at J, leaving 9 bases unmatched. The V gene's germline CDR1 is DFQATT and CDR2 SNEGSKA (reference sequence). The CDR3 reads CSARAGTGIIEAFF. In DNA form, the CDR3 reads TGCAGTGCTAGGGCCGGGACAGGGATAATTGAAGCTTTCTTT.

This clonotype appeared many times. The V gene is TRBV5-1, the J gene TRBJ2-3; D perhaps matches TRBD1 (5 bases). This CDR3 spans 14 amino acids. Germline-derived CDR1 and CDR2 are SGHRS and YFSETQ. V shed 4 bases and J shed 2 bases, with 11 bases lying between them. The CDR3 sequence is CASSPGHDTDTQYF. As DNA, the CDR3 is TGCGCCAGCAGCCCAGGACACGACACAGATACGCAGTATTTT.

CDR3 bases: TGCAGTGCTAGCCTCCTTGGGGACAGACTCCATGGCTACACCTTC. Translating it yields CSASLLGDRLHGYTF. The chain links TRBV20-1 to TRBJ1-2, with TRBD1 identical over 7 bases. The CDR3 is made up of 15 amino acids. Germline V CDR1 and CDR2: DFQATT, SNEGSKA (reference sequence). V shed 3 bases and J 6 bases; nucleotides not matched to a gene: 13.

The chain carries TRBV9 and TRBJ2-1, with 7 bases lining up with TRBD1. Germline CDR1 and CDR2: SGDLS and YYNGEE. After removal of 3 bases from V and 7 bases from J, the junction contained 16 bases not matched to a gene. There are 17 residues in the CDR3. CDR3 in DNA: TGTGCCAGCAGCGGAAAAAGAGAGACGGCCAGGGGGAATGAGCAGTTCTTC. As protein: CASSGKRETARGNEQFF.

V is TRBV20-1 and J is TRBJ2-3; a possible D gene is TRBD2 (7 bases). Germline V gives CDR1 DFQATT, CDR2 SNEGSKA (reference sequence). The CDR3 loop spans 15 amino acids. V dropped 3 bases and J dropped 1 base, with 14 bases sitting between them. The CDR3 here is CSARGAGARTDTQYF. Here the CDR3 DNA reads TGCAGTGCTAGGGGGGCGGGGGCCCGCACAGATACGCAGTATTTT.

The chain uses TRBV7-2 and TRBJ2-1, with 7 bases fitting TRBD1. There are 18 residues in the CDR3. Germline assignment: CDR1 SGHTA and CDR2 FQGNSA. With 1 base clipped from V and 9 bases from J, the junction kept 18 bases outside the gene matches. This chain's CDR3 is CASSLGRRTETGKTEQFF. The CDR3 region has the DNA TGTGCCAGCAGCTTAGGCCGTCGGACAGAGACAGGGAAAACTGAGCAGTTCTTC.

The chain has TRBV7-9 and TRBJ1-2; 9 bases align to TRBD1. The J segment lost 3 bases and the V segment lost 5 bases, leaving 13 bases of the junction unmatched. The CDR3 extends over 17 amino acids. The germline CDR1 and CDR2 sequences are SEHNR and FQNEAQ (reference sequence). The CDR3 region has the DNA TGTGCCAGCAGCGTAGGGACAGGGACGAGTAGCGACTATGGCTACACCTTC. As protein: CASSVGTGTSSDYGYTF.

CDR3 DNA: TGTGCCAGCACGAGAGTCCGCACAGATACGCAGTATTTT. Translation gives CASTRVRTDTQYF. The chain is built from TRBV12-3 or TRBV12-4 and TRBJ2-3; D not certain. The CDR3 is made up of 13 amino acids. V shed 7 bases and J shed 1 base, with 9 bases lying between them.

About this clonotype itself: A read error may account for a junction end that differs from germline. Here the CDR3 reads CTSSLDAATDTQYF. CDR3 bases: TGTACCAGCTCCCTAGATGCGGCCACAGATACGCAGTATTTT. The J gene is TRBJ2-3, the V gene TRBV6-5, with D uncertain. The germline V gene encodes CDR1 MNHEY and CDR2 SVGAGI. This CDR3 region has 14 residues.

The chain uses TRBV20-1 and TRBJ1-1; D ambiguous. The CDR3 covers 15 residues. The V end lost 3 bases, the J end lost 8 bases, and 22 bases lay between the germline ends. Germline CDR1 DFQATT, CDR2 SNEGSKA (reference sequence). The CDR3 loop is CSAREPGGFSLEAFF. CDR3 DNA: TGCAGTGCTAGGGAGCCTGGAGGGTTTAGTTTGGAAGCTTTCTTT.

J is TRBJ2-5 and V is TRBV10-3; D possibly corresponds to TRBD1 (5 bases). The CDR3 is 13 amino acids. CDR1 ENHRY and CDR2 SYGVKD come from the germline V gene. V lost 6 bases and J lost 6, with 14 bases in between. CDR3 sequence reads: CAIRAGHLKTQYF. The CDR3 DNA follows: TGTGCCATCAGAGCCGGACATTTAAAGACCCAGTACTTC.

This clonotype has just a few counts. The V call is TRBV20-1, the J call TRBJ1-2; no definite D call. The length of the CDR3 is 14 residues. The V end was cut by 3 bases, the J end by 4 bases, with 15 bases between. Looked up from germline, CDR1 is DFQATT and CDR2 is SNEGSKA (reference sequence). CDR3 protein: CSASARVTSYGYTF. The CDR3 nucleotides read TGCAGTGCTAGCGCCCGGGTTACCTCCTATGGCTACACCTTC.

The chain is built from TRBV6-5 and TRBJ1-3; tentatively, D is TRBD1 (6 bases). The CDR3 extends over 15 amino acids. Germline V gives CDR1 MNHEY, CDR2 SVGAGI. V lost 0 bases and J lost 2, with 8 bases in between. Here the CDR3 DNA reads TGTGCCAGCAGTTACTCGGGGGGCGCTGGAAACACCATATATTTT. Amino acids: CASSYSGGAGNTIYF.

This clonotype was detected a few times. This chain connects TRBV6-1 to TRBJ2-7, with D perhaps matching TRBD1 or TRBD2 (5 bases each). Trimming left V 2 bases short and J 3 bases short, with 17 bases between. Germline V gene data show CDR1 as MNHNS and CDR2 as SASEGT. This CDR3 comprises 16 residues. In DNA form, the CDR3 reads TGTGCCAGCAGTGAATCCGGGACCGGGCTTTACTACGAGCAGTACTTC. Translation: CASSESGTGLYYEQYF.

On this clonotype itself: An end of the junction does not agree with germline; a read error may underlie this. This chain uses TRBV25-1 with TRBJ1-4; D unclear. This CDR3 has 12 residues. Germline CDR1 is MGHDK and CDR2 is SYGVNS. The CDR3 is CASSEAGSKPFF. The CDR3 DNA follows: TGTGCCAGCAGTGAAGCGGGCAGCAAACCGTTTTTT.

The V gene is TRBV24-1, the J gene TRBJ2-4; TRBD2 matches 16 bases. Trimming at V came to 3 bases and at J to 13 bases, leaving 17 bases not matched to a gene. The CDR3 consists of 19 residues. Germline V gene data show CDR1 as KGHDR and CDR2 as SFDVKD. The CDR3 DNA reads TGTGCCACCAGTGATCTAGATGGGACTAGCGGGGGGGAATACAATGAGCAGTACTTC. This gives the protein CATSDLDGTSGGEYNEQYF.

This chain connects TRBV6-6 to TRBJ1-4; D is possibly TRBD1 (5 bases). This CDR3 comprises 11 residues. The germline CDR1 and CDR2 sequences are MNHNY and SVGAGI (reference sequence). The V end was cut by 6 bases, the J end by 8 bases, with 7 bases between. Here the CDR3 reads CASSRQEKLFF. In DNA, the CDR3 is TGTGCCAGCAGCCGACAGGAAAAACTGTTTTTT.

About this clonotype: A junction end diverges from the germline sequence, so it may reflect a read error. The rearrangement joins TRBV12-3 or TRBV12-4 to TRBJ2-2, with 10 bases that match TRBD1. The CDR3 runs 16 residues. In nucleotides, the CDR3 is TGTGCCAGCAGTACGACAGGGGGCGCGAACACCGGGGGGCTGTTTTTT. This gives the protein CASSTTGGANTGGLFF.